These 15 T cell receptor beta chains were all obtained from the same sample, sequenced in a study of shared clonotypes between healthy human individuals. Sequenced by immunoSEQ multiplex PCR; TCRdb stores in-frame clones only, minus some. The table includes around 700,000 clones, 72% detected once. Sequences were obtained from memory CD4+ T cells sorted from blood. Sample subset: CD45RA-negative fraction. These TCRs come from a woman in her 30s in good health.

The chain joins TRBV28 to TRBJ2-1, with TRBD2 matching over 10 bases. From germline, CDR1 is MDHEN and CDR2 SYDVKM. The length of the CDR3 is 13 residues. V gave up 11 bases and J gave up 8 bases; unmatched junction bases: 9. CDR3 DNA sequence: TGTGCCCTGGGGCTAGCGGGAGACCATGAGCAGTTCTTC. Translation: CALGLAGDHEQFF.

CDR3 nucleotides: TGCACCAGCAGCCAAGACCTAGGACTTCCAGATACGCAGTATTTT. This translates into CTSSQDLGLPDTQYF. The rearrangement joins TRBV1 to TRBJ2-3; TRBD2 is taken as the D call from the table, unchecked against the DNA. TRBV1 is marked as a pseudogene. The CDR3 covers 15 residues.

The chain carries TRBV6-4 and TRBJ2-7, with D unclear. Trimming took off 8 bases at V and 2 bases at J, with 22 bases between the two ends. CDR3 size: 16 residues. CDR1 and CDR2 from the germline V gene are MRHNA and SNTAGT. The CDR3 protein is CASCGPKTPKTYEQYF. The CDR3 DNA follows: TGTGCCAGCTGTGGCCCAAAAACGCCAAAAACCTACGAGCAGTACTTC.

The CDR3 loop reads CASRLEKLFF. Written as DNA, the CDR3 is TGTGCCAGTAGATTGGAAAAACTGTTTTTT. The chain combines TRBV7-9 with TRBJ1-4, with D hard to call. Germline loops: CDR1 SEHNR, CDR2 FQNEAQ (reference sequence). Trimming left V 9 bases short and J 8 bases short, with 7 bases between. The CDR3 runs 10 residues.

A word on this clone: Other DNA sequences of this sample code for an identical CDR3. J is TRBJ2-1 and V is TRBV18; D unclear. V was pared by 6 bases and J by 4 bases, with 10 bases between. The CDR3 spans 13 residues. Germline V gene lookup returns CDR1 KGHSH and CDR2 LQKENI. The CDR3 bases are TGTGCCAGCTCTCGTGACGGATACAATGAGCAGTTCTTC. Residues: CASSRDGYNEQFF.

The V gene is TRBV28, the J gene TRBJ2-2; the match to TRBD2 covers 8 bases. The CDR3 totals 20 residues. The J segment lost 4 bases and the V segment lost 1 base, leaving 17 bases of the junction unmatched. Germline V lookup: CDR1 MDHEN, CDR2 SYDVKM. This CDR3 reads CASSLFQWRRGTSSTGELFF. In DNA, the CDR3 is TGTGCCAGCAGTTTATTTCAGTGGAGACGCGGGACTAGTTCCACCGGGGAGCTGTTTTTT.

As concerns this clone: Other DNA sequences of this sample code for an identical CDR3. The gene calls are TRBV9 and TRBJ2-1; D is possibly TRBD2 (5 bases). Germline V gives CDR1 SGDLS, CDR2 YYNGEE. With 0 bases removed from V and 0 bases from J, the gap between germline ends came to 10 bases. This CDR3 is built from 16 residues. CDR3 nucleotide sequence: TGTGCCAGCAGCGTAGTCAGCGGAAGCTCCTACAATGAGCAGTTCTTC. Encoded protein: CASSVVSGSSYNEQFF.

This clone was seen just once. The V gene is TRBV5-1, the J gene TRBJ2-3; TRBD2 aligns across 9 bases. This CDR3 has 15 amino acids. Germline V lookup: CDR1 SGHRS, CDR2 YFSETQ. The V and J ends lost 0 bases and 2 bases, in that order; junction bases with no gene match: 1. CDR3 coding DNA: TGCGCCAGCAGCTTGGCTAGCGGGGCCACAGATACGCAGTATTTT. The encoded protein is CASSLASGATDTQYF.

This clone was picked up a small number of times. The genes are TRBV27 and TRBJ1-2; D is uncertain. Looked up from germline, CDR1 is MNHEY and CDR2 is SMNVEV (reference sequence). The CDR3 consists of 12 residues. V lost 5 bases and J lost 2, with 6 bases in between. The CDR3 reads CASSTENYGYTF. CDR3 DNA: TGTGCCAGCAGTACCGAGAACTATGGCTACACCTTC.

The chain combines TRBV19 with TRBJ2-7; 7 positions match TRBD1. The CDR3 has 16 residues. The V and J ends lost 4 bases and 2 bases, in that order; junction bases with no gene match: 11. The germline V gene encodes CDR1 LNHDA and CDR2 SQIVND (reference sequence). The CDR3 nucleotides are TGTGCCAGTAGTAGAGGGACAGCCCCTTTCACCTACGAGCAGTACTTC. It yields the protein CASSRGTAPFTYEQYF.

The chain employs TRBV19 and TRBJ2-1; D remains unclear. The germline gives CDR1 LNHDA, CDR2 SQIVND (reference sequence). V gave up 3 bases and J gave up 7 bases, with 16 bases separating them. The CDR3 covers 15 residues. DNA of the CDR3: TGTGCCAGTAGTATGACGTTCGGGCCCCTAAATGAGCAGTTCTTC. Translation: CASSMTFGPLNEQFF.

Written as DNA, the CDR3 is TGTGCCAGCAGCTTAGCGAGGGTAGCGGCTTCCTACAATGAGCAGTTCTTC. It yields the protein CASSLARVAASYNEQFF. This rearrangement joins TRBV7-8 to TRBJ2-1; D perhaps matches TRBD2 (6 bases). V lost 0 bases to trimming and J lost 1 base, with 13 bases between them. CDR1 is SGHVS and CDR2 is FQNEAQ in the germline V gene. The CDR3 spans 17 residues.

This rearrangement joins TRBV21-1 to TRBJ1-1. TRBV21-1 is flagged as a pseudogene. The CDR3 contains 15 residues. The CDR3 DNA reads TGTGCCAGCAGCAATAGAGGACTTTTCAACACTGAAGCTTTCTTT. It yields the protein CASSNRGLFNTEAFF.

CDR3 DNA: TGTGCCAGCAGCGCCCGGGACAGGGGTTTTGATGGCTACACCTTC. Translating it yields CASSARDRGFDGYTF. The chain carries TRBV9 and TRBJ1-2; 10 positions match TRBD1. Germline V gives CDR1 SGDLS, CDR2 YYNGEE. V shed 3 bases, J shed 6 bases, and the junction held 8 bases outside the gene matches. CDR3 length: 15 amino acids.

This clone was seen only once. V usage is TRBV6-6 and J usage is TRBJ1-5; D is ambiguous. V gave up 6 bases and J gave up 7 bases, with 16 bases separating them. The CDR3 is 14 amino acids. CDR1 is MNHNY and CDR2 is SVGAGI in the germline V gene (reference sequence). The CDR3, as DNA: TGTGCCAGCAGACCACCCCTCCAAGGACAGCCCCAGCATTTT. Residues: CASRPPLQGQPQHF.